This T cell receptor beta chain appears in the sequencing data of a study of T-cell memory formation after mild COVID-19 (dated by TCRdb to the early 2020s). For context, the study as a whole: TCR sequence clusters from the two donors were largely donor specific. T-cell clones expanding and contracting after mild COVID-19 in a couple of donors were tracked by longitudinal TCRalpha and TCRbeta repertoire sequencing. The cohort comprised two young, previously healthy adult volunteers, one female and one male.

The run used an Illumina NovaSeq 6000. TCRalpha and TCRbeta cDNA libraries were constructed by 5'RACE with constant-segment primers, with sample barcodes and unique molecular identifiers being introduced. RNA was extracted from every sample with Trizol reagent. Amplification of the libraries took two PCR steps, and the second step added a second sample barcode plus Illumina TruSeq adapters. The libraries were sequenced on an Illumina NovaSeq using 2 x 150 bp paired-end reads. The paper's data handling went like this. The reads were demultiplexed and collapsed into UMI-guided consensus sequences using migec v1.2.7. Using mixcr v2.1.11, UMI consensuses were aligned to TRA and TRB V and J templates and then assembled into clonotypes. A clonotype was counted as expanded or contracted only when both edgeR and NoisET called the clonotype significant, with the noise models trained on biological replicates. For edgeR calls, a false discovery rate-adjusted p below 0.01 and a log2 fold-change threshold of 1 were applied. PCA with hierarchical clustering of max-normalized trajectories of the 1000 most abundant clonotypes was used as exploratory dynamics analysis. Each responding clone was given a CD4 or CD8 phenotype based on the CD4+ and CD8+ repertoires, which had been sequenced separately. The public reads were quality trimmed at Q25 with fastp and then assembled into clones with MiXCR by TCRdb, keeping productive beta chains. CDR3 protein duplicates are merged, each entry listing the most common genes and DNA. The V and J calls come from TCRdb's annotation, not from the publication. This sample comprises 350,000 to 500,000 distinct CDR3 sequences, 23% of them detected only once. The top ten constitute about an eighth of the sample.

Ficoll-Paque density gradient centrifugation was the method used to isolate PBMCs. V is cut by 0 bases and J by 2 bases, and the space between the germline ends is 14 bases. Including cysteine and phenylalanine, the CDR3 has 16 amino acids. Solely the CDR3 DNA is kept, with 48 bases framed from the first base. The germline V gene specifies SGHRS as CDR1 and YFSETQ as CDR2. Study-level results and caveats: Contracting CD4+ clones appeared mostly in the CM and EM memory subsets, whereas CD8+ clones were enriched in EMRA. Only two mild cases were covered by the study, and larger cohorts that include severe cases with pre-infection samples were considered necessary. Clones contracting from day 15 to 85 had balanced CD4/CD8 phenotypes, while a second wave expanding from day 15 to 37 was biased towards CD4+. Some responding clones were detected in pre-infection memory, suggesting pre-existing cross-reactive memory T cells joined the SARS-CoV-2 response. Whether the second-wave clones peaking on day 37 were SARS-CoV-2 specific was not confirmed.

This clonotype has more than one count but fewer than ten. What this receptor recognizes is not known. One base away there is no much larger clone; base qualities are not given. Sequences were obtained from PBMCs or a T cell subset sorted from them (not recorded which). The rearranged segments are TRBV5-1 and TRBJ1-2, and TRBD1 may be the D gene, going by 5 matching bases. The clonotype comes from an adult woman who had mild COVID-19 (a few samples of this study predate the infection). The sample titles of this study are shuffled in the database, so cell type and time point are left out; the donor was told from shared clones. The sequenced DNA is TGCGCCAGCAGCTTGGCCGGGGGACGGCCGAACTATGGCTACACCTTC. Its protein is CASSLAGGRPNYGYTF.